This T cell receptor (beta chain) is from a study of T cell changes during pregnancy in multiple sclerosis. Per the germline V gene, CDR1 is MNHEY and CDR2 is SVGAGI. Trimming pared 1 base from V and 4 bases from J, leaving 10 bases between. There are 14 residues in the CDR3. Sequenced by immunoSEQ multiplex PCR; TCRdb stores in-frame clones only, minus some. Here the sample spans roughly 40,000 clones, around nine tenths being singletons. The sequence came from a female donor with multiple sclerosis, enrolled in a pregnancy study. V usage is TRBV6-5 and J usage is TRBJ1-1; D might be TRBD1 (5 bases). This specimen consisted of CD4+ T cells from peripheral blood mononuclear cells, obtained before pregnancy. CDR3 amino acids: CASSYLGLGTEAFF. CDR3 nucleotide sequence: TGTGCCAGCAGTTACTTGGGACTAGGCACTGAAGCTTTCTTT.